Listed below are T cell receptor beta chains from one sample, sequenced in a study of shared clonotypes between healthy human individuals. Repertoires were generated with immunoSEQ multiplex PCR, while TCRdb's copy carries only in-frame clones and drops some. Of around 690,000 clones listed, 90% are singletons. Sequencing was performed on memory CD8+ T cells from PBMCs. These receptors originate from a man younger than 30 in good health. Some clones in this sample may be carry-over from other donors' samples. CDR3s include the opening cysteine and the closing phenylalanine or tryptophan. Each record gives: V gene, D gene, J gene, CDR3 DNA, CDR3 protein. D genes are given only for firm matches.

v_call: TRBV5-1; d_call: TRBD1; j_call: TRBJ2-3; cdr3_nt: TGCGCCAGCAGCCTTTACCCGGGACAGGGTAGCACAGATACGCAGTATTTT; cdr3_aa: CASSLYPGQGSTDTQYF
v_call: TRBV30; d_call: .; j_call: TRBJ2-1; cdr3_nt: TGTGCCTGGAGTGTAGGGCACAATGAGCAGTTCTTC; cdr3_aa: CAWSVGHNEQFF
v_call: TRBV7-9; d_call: .; j_call: TRBJ2-4; cdr3_nt: TGTGCCAGCAGCTCCTCCGGCGAAGCCAAAAACATTCAGTACTTC; cdr3_aa: CASSSSGEAKNIQYF
v_call: TRBV28; d_call: .; j_call: TRBJ1-4; cdr3_nt: TGTGCCAGCAGGAGGACTTGGCGACAGGACGAAAAACTGTTTTTT; cdr3_aa: CASRRTWRQDEKLFF
v_call: TRBV27; d_call: .; j_call: TRBJ1-1; cdr3_nt: TGTGCCAGCAGTTTATCGCCAGGAGTGGCCAACACTGAAGCTTTCTTT; cdr3_aa: CASSLSPGVANTEAFF
v_call: TRBV28; d_call: TRBD1; j_call: TRBJ1-5; cdr3_nt: TGTGCCAGCAGTTTCTGGGCAGGGGGTGATCAGCCCCAGCATTTT; cdr3_aa: CASSFWAGGDQPQHF
v_call: TRBV11-1; d_call: .; j_call: TRBJ2-7; cdr3_nt: TGTGCCAGCAGCACTAGAACTGAATACGAGCAGTACTTC; cdr3_aa: CASSTRTEYEQYF
v_call: TRBV30; d_call: TRBD2; j_call: TRBJ2-1; cdr3_nt: TGTGCCTGGAGTCCTGTGCTAGCGGGGGCTGGGGATGAGCAGTTCTTC; cdr3_aa: CAWSPVLAGAGDEQFF
v_call: TRBV7-6; d_call: .; j_call: TRBJ2-7; cdr3_nt: TGTGCCAGCAGCTTAGGCAGGGGCCACGAGCAGTACTTC; cdr3_aa: CASSLGRGHEQYF
v_call: TRBV4-2; d_call: TRBD2; j_call: TRBJ2-7; cdr3_nt: TGTGCCAGCAGCCTCTTGAAAGGGAGGGTCTTTAACGAGCAGTACTTC; cdr3_aa: CASSLLKGRVFNEQYF